This T cell receptor beta chain stems from a study of Graves' ophthalmopathy and Graves' hyperthyroidism. About the research overall: Untreated patients at initial diagnosis provided peripheral blood.

The study amplified TCR beta CDR3 regions using RNA transcripts. In the first round, RT-PCR was carried out with HTBI primers, and a multiplex PCR formed the second round. Each CDR3 protein is one row after TCRdb ran MiXCR on the multiplex PCR reads. The top ten hold 8% to 10% of the sample, which has about half a million distinct CDR3 sequences, approximately 15% seen once. This clonotype has a count of ten or more. The V gene lost 1 base and the J gene lost 0 bases, with 13 bases spanning the gap. The CDR3 runs 16 residues. Germline assignment: CDR1 SGHKS and CDR2 YYEKEE (reference sequence). This sequence was found in a young woman with Graves' ophthalmopathy. The specimen sequenced was blood. The rearrangement uses TRBV5-5 and TRBJ1-2; D might be TRBD1 (5 bases). CDR3: CASSLFGAATNYGYTF. CDR3 sequence (DNA): TGTGCCAGCAGCTTGTTCGGGGCAGCAACTAACTATGGCTACACCTTC.